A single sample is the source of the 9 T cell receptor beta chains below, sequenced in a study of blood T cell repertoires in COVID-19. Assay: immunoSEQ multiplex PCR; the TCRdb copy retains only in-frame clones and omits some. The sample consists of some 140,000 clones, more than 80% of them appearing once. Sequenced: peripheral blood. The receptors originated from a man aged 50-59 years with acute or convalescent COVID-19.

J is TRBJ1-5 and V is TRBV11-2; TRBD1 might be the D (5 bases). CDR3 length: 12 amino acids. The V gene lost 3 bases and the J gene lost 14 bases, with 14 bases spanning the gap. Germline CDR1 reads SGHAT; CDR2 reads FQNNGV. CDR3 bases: TGTGCCAGCAGCTTGTTGGTCCAGGGAAAGCATTTT. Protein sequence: CASSLLVQGKHF.

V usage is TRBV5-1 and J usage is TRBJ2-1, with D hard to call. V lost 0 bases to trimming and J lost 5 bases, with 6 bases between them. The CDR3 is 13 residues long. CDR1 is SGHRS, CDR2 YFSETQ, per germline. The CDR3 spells CASSLVGNNEQFF. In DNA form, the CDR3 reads TGCGCCAGCAGCTTGGTCGGTAACAATGAGCAGTTCTTC.

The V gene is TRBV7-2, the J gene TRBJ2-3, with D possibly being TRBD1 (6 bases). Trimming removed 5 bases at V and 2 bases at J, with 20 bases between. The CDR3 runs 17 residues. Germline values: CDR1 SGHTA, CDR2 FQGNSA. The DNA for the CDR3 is TGTGCCAGCAGCCCACCCATCGGGACAAACCCCACAGATACGCAGTATTTT. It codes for CASSPPIGTNPTDTQYF.

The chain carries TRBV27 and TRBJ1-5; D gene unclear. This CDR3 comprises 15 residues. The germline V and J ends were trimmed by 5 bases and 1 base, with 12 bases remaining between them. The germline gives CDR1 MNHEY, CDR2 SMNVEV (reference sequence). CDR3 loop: CASSPLGGSNQPQHF. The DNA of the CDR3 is TGTGCCAGCAGTCCCTTGGGAGGGAGCAATCAGCCCCAGCATTTT.

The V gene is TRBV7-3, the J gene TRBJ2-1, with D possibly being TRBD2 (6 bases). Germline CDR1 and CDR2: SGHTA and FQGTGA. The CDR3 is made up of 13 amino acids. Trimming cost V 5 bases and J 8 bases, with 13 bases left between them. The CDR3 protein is CASSARGNDEQFF. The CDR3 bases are TGTGCCAGCAGCGCTCGGGGGAATGATGAGCAGTTCTTC.

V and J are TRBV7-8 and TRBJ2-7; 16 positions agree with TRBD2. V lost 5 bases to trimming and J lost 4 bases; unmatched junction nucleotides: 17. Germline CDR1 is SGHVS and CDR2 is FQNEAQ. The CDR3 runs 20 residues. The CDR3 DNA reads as TGTGCCAGCAGCCCCGGGACTAGCGGGAGGGGTACGGCTAGCTCTTACGAGCAGTACTTC. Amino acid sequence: CASSPGTSGRGTASSYEQYF.

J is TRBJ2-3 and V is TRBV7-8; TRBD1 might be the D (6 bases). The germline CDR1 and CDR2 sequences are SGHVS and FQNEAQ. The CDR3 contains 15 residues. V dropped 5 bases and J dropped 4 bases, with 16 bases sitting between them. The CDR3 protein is CASSRYRVRSDTQYF. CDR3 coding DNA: TGTGCCAGCAGCCGGTACAGGGTCCGATCAGATACGCAGTATTTT.

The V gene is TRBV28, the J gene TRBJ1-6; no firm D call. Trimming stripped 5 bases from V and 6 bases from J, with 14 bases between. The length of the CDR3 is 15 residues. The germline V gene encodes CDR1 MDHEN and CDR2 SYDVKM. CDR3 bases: TGTGCCAGCAGTACGAGAGGGCTGCGTAATTCACCCCTCCACTTT. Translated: CASSTRGLRNSPLHF.

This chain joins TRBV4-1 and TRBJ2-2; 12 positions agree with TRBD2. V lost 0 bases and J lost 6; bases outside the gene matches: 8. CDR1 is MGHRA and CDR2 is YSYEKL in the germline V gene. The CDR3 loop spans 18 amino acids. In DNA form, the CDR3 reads TGCGCCAGCAGCCAAGAGGCTAGCGGGAGGGCCAGCTCCGGGGAGCTGTTTTTT. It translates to CASSQEASGRASSGELFF.